These 13 T cell receptor beta chains were sequenced from one sample in a study of graft-versus-host responses after intestinal transplantation. Data came from immunoSEQ multiplex PCR; TCRdb stores just in-frame clones and leaves some out. The sample yields approximately 90,000 clones, around 83% seen once. Their antigens are not known. Sequenced material: unstimulated CD4+ T cells sorted from spleen or lymph node cells, taken before intestinal transplant. The receptors stem from a human donor who received an intestinal transplant.

The rearrangement links TRBV10-2 to TRBJ2-6, with D uncertain. Germline V gives CDR1 WSHSY, CDR2 SAAADI. Trimming removed 2 bases from V and 0 bases from J, with 5 bases in between. The CDR3 is 15 amino acids. The CDR3 sequence is CASSEVSSGANVLTF. CDR3 nucleotides: TGCGCCAGCAGTGAGGTTAGCTCTGGGGCCAACGTCCTGACTTTC.

This clone was observed a handful of times. The rearrangement links TRBV19 to TRBJ2-7; tentative D call: TRBD1 (6 bases). The germline V gene has CDR1 LNHDA and CDR2 SQIVND (reference sequence). The CDR3 sequence is 14 residues long. Trimming shortened V by 6 bases and J by 0 bases, and 12 bases separated the two germline ends. In DNA form, the CDR3 reads TGTGCCAGTAGAGTCCAGGGGAGCTCCTACGAGCAGTACTTC. This gives the protein CASRVQGSSYEQYF.

This chain uses TRBV5-1 with TRBJ1-6; D gene unclear. This CDR3 region has 16 residues. The V end lost 2 bases, the J end lost 0 bases, and 9 bases lay between the germline ends. From germline, CDR1 is SGHRS and CDR2 YFSETQ. In nucleotides, the CDR3 is TGCGCCAGCAGCTTATCAGGACTCTCCTATAATTCACCCCTCCACTTT. The encoded protein is CASSLSGLSYNSPLHF.

This clone has a handful of counts. V is TRBV13 and J is TRBJ1-4; D perhaps matches TRBD1 (5 bases). CDR1 and CDR2 (germline): PRHDT, FYEKMQ (reference sequence). The CDR3 totals 16 residues. V shed 6 bases and J shed 0 bases, with 14 bases lying between them. DNA of the CDR3: TGTGCCAGCAGTTGGACGGGACTTACAACTAATGAAAAACTGTTTTTT. Translation: CASSWTGLTTNEKLFF. The entire variable domain, with the rest obtained from reference TRBV13 and TRBJ1-4, is as follows: AAGVIQSPRHLIKEKRETATLKCYPIPRHDTVYWYQQGPGQDPQFLISFYEKMQSDKGSIPDRFSAQQFSDYHSELNMSSLELGDSALYFCASSWTGLTTNEKLFFGSGTQLSVL.

This chain uses TRBV5-1 with TRBJ2-3, with 10 bases lining up with TRBD2. Germline values: CDR1 SGHRS, CDR2 YFSETQ. The CDR3 has 16 amino acids. The ends lost 4 bases at V and 4 bases at J; junction bases unmatched: 9. CDR3 DNA: TGCGCCAGCAGCCCCCGGGGTAGCGGGAGGTCAGATACGCAGTATTTT. It is translated as CASSPRGSGRSDTQYF.

This sequence joins TRBV5-1 and TRBJ2-1; D not resolved. The germline gives CDR1 SGHRS, CDR2 YFSETQ. The germline V and J ends were trimmed by 4 bases and 9 bases, with 11 bases remaining between them. The CDR3 is 12 residues long. DNA of the CDR3: TGCGCCAGCAGCCAGATTAGAGGTGAGCAGTTCTTC. Its translation: CASSQIRGEQFF. Looking up the rest from reference TRBV5-1 and TRBJ2-1 gives the full variable domain: KAGVTQTPRYLIKTRGQQVTLSCSPISGHRSVSWYQQTPGQGLQFLFEYFSETQRNKGNFPGRFSGRQFSNSRSEMNVSTLELGDSALYLCASSQIRGEQFFGPGTRLTVL.

This clone has only one observation. V usage is TRBV19 and J usage is TRBJ1-4; D is unresolved. CDR1 is LNHDA, CDR2 SQIVND, per germline (reference sequence). The V gene lost 6 bases and the J gene lost 9 bases, with 11 bases spanning the gap. The CDR3 spans 12 residues. CDR3 amino acids: CASRINSQKLFF. DNA of the CDR3: TGTGCCAGTAGGATAAACTCTCAAAAACTGTTTTTT.

This sequence joins TRBV27 and TRBJ2-1; 8 bases map to TRBD2. The V and J ends lost 8 bases and 5 bases, in that order; junction bases with no gene match: 8. Germline V CDR1 and CDR2: MNHEY, SMNVEV (reference sequence). The CDR3 runs 14 residues. The CDR3 DNA reads as TGTGCCAGCGCCTCCGGGACTAGAAACAATGAGCAGTTCTTC. Its translation is CASASGTRNNEQFF.

This chain joins TRBV23-1 and TRBJ1-2, with TRBD1 matching over 11 bases. TRBV23-1 is recorded as an ORF, its role being uncertain. This CDR3 spans 16 amino acids. The V and J ends lost 4 bases and 4 bases, in that order; junction bases with no gene match: 8. The CDR3 nucleotides read TGCGCCAGCAGTCCCAGGACAGGGGGCCCCTTCTATGGCTACACCTTC. It encodes CASSPRTGGPFYGYTF.

This chain uses TRBV9 with TRBJ2-7; the match to TRBD1 covers 9 bases. The germline V gene encodes CDR1 SGDLS and CDR2 YYNGEE. Trimming cost V 3 bases and J 7 bases; bases outside gene matches: 11. CDR3 size: 15 residues. CDR3 in DNA: TGTGCCAGCAGCGCGGGGGGAAACAGGGGGCTTGAGCAGTACTTC. Encoded protein: CASSAGGNRGLEQYF.

The gene calls are TRBV28 and TRBJ1-2, with a weak D call TRBD1 (6 bases). Germline CDR1 MDHEN, CDR2 SYDVKM. Trimming left V 3 bases short and J 5 bases short, with 19 bases between. The CDR3 loop spans 16 amino acids. The CDR3 sequence is CASSFSRDIGIYGYTF. For the CDR3, the DNA is TGTGCCAGCAGTTTCAGCAGGGACATCGGGATATATGGCTACACCTTC.

The CDR3 loop reads CASSARLAGLQETQYF. In nucleotides, the CDR3 is TGTGCCAGCAGCGCCAGACTAGCGGGACTACAAGAGACCCAGTACTTC. The chain recombines TRBV11-1 with TRBJ2-5, with 11 bases identical to TRBD2. Unmatched junction bases numbered 7, after V lost 5 bases and J lost 2 bases. The CDR3 spans 16 residues. Germline CDR1 SGHAT, CDR2 FQDESV (reference sequence).

The gene calls are TRBV7-9 and TRBJ2-5, with 8 bases lining up with TRBD1. Germline trimming cut 3 bases from V and 5 bases from J; bases unmatched to any gene: 8. The CDR3 is made up of 15 amino acids. The germline gives CDR1 SEHNR, CDR2 FQNEAQ (reference sequence). The DNA of the CDR3 is TGTGCCAGCAGCTTTCGACAGGGGCCGGGGGAGACCCAGTACTTC. Amino acid sequence: CASSFRQGPGETQYF.